The 11 T cell receptor beta chains presented below share a single source sample, sequenced in a study of regulatory T cells in long-lasting Graves disease (dated by TCRdb to 2020 to 2023). The library was prepared using multiplex PCR. The run used an Illumina HiSeq 4000. CDR3 regions were amplified by Arm-PCR with iRepertoire HTBI primers to construct TCR beta libraries. Clones were called with MiXCR by TCRdb after fastp trimmed the public reads at Q25, and only in-frame beta chains were retained. Rows matching on CDR3 protein sequence are summarized as one entry with the most common DNA and genes. Here the sample has 400,000 to 500,000 distinct CDR3 sequences; 12% to 15% occur a single time. The ten largest clonotypes hold roughly 15% of the sample. Read against the paper, the sample's time point label means: newly diagnosed GD, antithyroid drugs for less than 3 months. For both TCR sequencing and RNA sequencing, RNA was extracted from PBMCs using TRIzol.

These data are also associated with another study on T cells in Graves' hyperthyroidism and ophthalmopathy.

The sequencing here drew on peripheral blood mononuclear cells (PBMCs), taken at new diagnosis, from a patient treated with antithyroid drugs. The origin of the receptors is a woman in her fifties or sixties with Graves disease. Donor details come from another sample of the same person, matched by shared clones.

This clonotype was seen ten or more times. The rearrangement joins TRBV30 to TRBJ2-7; perhaps D is TRBD1 or TRBD2 (5 bases each). Germline V gives CDR1 GTSNPN, CDR2 SVGIG (reference sequence). V shed 8 bases and J shed 0 bases, with 20 bases lying between them. The CDR3 spans 15 residues. CDR3 sequence: CAIEPGPNPSYEQYF. In nucleotides, the CDR3 is TGTGCCATTGAACCGGGACCCAACCCCTCCTACGAGCAGTACTTC. Drawing the rest from reference TRBV30 and TRBJ2-7, the complete variable domain is SQTIHQWPATLVQPVGSPLSLECTVEGTSNPNLYWYRQAAGRGLQLLFYSVGIGQISSEVPQNLSASRPQDRQFILSSKKLLLSDSGFYLCAIEPGPNPSYEQYFGPGTRLTVT.

In its sample, this clonotype was seen a few times. The J gene is TRBJ2-1, the V gene TRBV7-9; TRBD2 agrees at 7 bases. The CDR3 has 14 amino acids. Unmatched junction bases numbered 7, after V lost 8 bases and J lost 3 bases. The germline gives CDR1 SEHNR, CDR2 FQNEAQ (reference sequence). CDR3 in amino acids: CASDIAGHYNEQFF. In DNA, the CDR3 is TGTGCCAGCGATATAGCGGGTCACTACAATGAGCAGTTCTTC.

This clonotype occurred a few times. CDR3 protein: CSARDPLAGPYEQYF. In DNA form, the CDR3 reads TGCAGTGCTAGAGATCCCCTAGCGGGACCCTACGAGCAGTACTTC. The chain employs TRBV20-1 and TRBJ2-7, with TRBD2 identical over 9 bases. CDR3 length: 15 residues. Germline lookup yields CDR1 DFQATT and CDR2 SNEGSKA (reference sequence). J was trimmed by 2 bases and V by 0 bases; bases with no gene match: 5.

This clonotype was observed a handful of times. This rearrangement joins TRBV5-1 to TRBJ2-5; tentative D call: TRBD1 (5 bases). This CDR3 contains 16 residues. CDR1 and CDR2 (germline): SGHRS, YFSETQ. V lost 3 bases and J lost 3, with 18 bases in between. The DNA for the CDR3 is TGCGCCAGCAGCTCCGCACACTCGGACACCGAAGAGACCCAGTACTTC. This translates into CASSSAHSDTEETQYF.

The chain carries TRBV5-1 and TRBJ2-7, with 7 bases matching TRBD1. This CDR3 comprises 16 residues. The trim removed 4 bases at V and 4 bases at J, leaving 14 bases unmatched. Per the germline V gene, CDR1 is SGHRS and CDR2 is YFSETQ. CDR3 residues: CASSLVAGGSFYEQYF. The CDR3 DNA reads as TGCGCCAGCAGCCTGGTGGCAGGGGGATCCTTTTACGAGCAGTACTTC.

This chain links TRBV4-2 with TRBJ2-7, with D perhaps given as TRBD1 or TRBD2 (5 bases each). V was pared by 1 base and J by 2 bases, with 18 bases between. The germline V gene has CDR1 LGHNA and CDR2 YNFKEQ. The CDR3 runs 17 residues. CDR3 coding DNA: TGTGCCAGCAGCCAAGTGAGGATCCGGGACGGGGCCTACGAGCAGTACTTC. Amino acid sequence: CASSQVRIRDGAYEQYF.

This chain connects TRBV7-9 to TRBJ1-1; TRBD1 might be the D (5 bases). Germline V lookup: CDR1 SEHNR, CDR2 FQNEAQ (reference sequence). The V gene lost 3 bases and the J gene lost 7 bases, with 9 bases spanning the gap. This CDR3 is built from 12 residues. The CDR3 is CASSFGHFEAFF. For the CDR3, the DNA is TGTGCCAGCAGCTTCGGACACTTTGAAGCTTTCTTT.

A note on this clonotype: A single base separates this from a much larger clone, so it may be a read error. This chain uses TRBV28 with TRBJ2-5; TRBD2 is a possible D gene (6 bases). This CDR3 is built from 15 residues. CDR1 is MDHEN, CDR2 SYDVKM, per germline. The DNA for the CDR3 is TGTGCCAGCAGTTCCGCGGGGAGTCCCAACAATGAGCAGCTCTTC. It specifies CASSSAGSPNNEQLF.

The rearrangement joins TRBV28 to TRBJ2-7; D is uncertain. Trimming removed 5 bases from V and 3 bases from J, with 23 bases in between. The CDR3 loop spans 17 amino acids. Germline V gene sequence: CDR1 MDHEN, CDR2 SYDVKM. The CDR3 DNA follows: TGTGCCAGCAGTCCCATCTTTGGGGTCCTCCGCCACTACGAGCAGTACTTC. It is translated as CASSPIFGVLRHYEQYF.

A few counts support this clonotype. The V gene is TRBV9, the J gene TRBJ2-2; weak D call: TRBD2 (5 bases). The CDR3 extends over 15 amino acids. V was pared by 3 bases and J by 2 bases, with 11 bases between. CDR1 and CDR2 from the germline V gene are SGDLS and YYNGEE. As DNA, the CDR3 is TGTGCCAGCAGCGGATGGAGGACCAACACCGGGGAGCTGTTTTTT. Residues: CASSGWRTNTGELFF.

This sequence joins TRBV4-1 and TRBJ2-2; 7 nucleotides line up with TRBD2. The CDR3 is 16 amino acids. J was trimmed by 4 bases and V by 4 bases; bases with no gene match: 9. Germline values: CDR1 MGHRA, CDR2 YSYEKL. DNA of the CDR3: TGCGCCAGCAGCCTTGAGGCGGGACTAACCACCGGGGAGCTGTTTTTT. Translating it yields CASSLEAGLTTGELFF.